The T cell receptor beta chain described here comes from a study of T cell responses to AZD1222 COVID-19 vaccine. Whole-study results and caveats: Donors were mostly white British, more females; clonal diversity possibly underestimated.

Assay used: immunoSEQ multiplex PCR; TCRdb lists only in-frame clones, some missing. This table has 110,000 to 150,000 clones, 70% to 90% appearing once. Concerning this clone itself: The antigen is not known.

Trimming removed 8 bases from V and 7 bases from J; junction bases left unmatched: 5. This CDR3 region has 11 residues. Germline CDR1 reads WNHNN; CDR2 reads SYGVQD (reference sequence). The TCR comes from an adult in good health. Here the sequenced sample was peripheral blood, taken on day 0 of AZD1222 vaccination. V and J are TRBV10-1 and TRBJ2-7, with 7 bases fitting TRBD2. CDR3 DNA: TGCGCCAGCGGAGACGGGGGGGAGCAGTACTTC. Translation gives CASGDGGEQYF.